The TCR beta chain described here comes from a study of shared clonotypes between healthy human individuals. Assay: immunoSEQ multiplex PCR; the TCRdb copy retains only in-frame clones and omits some. The repertoire consists of some 2,100,000 clones, with around 95% occurring once and the leading ten covering approximately 0.13%. Regarding the study as a whole: Shared clonotypes: 4.5% to 5% naive CD4, around 3.7% naive CD8, about 2.2% memory CD4, 0.4% memory CD8.

Remarks on this clone: Its antigen is still unknown.

Sequenced sample: naive CD4+ T cells sorted from blood. Subset reported: CD45RA+ positively selected. The receptor was derived from a young man in good health.

The CDR3, as DNA: TGTGCCAGCAGCGACCGGACAGGCCTCTCTGGGGCCAACGTCCTGACTTTC. Translated: CASSDRTGLSGANVLTF. The chain uses TRBV7-2 and TRBJ2-6; 7 nucleotides agree with TRBD1. The V gene end was trimmed by 5 bases and the J gene end by 0 bases; junction bases not matched to a gene: 7. Germline V gives CDR1 SGHTA, CDR2 FQGNSA. The CDR3 length is 17 residues.